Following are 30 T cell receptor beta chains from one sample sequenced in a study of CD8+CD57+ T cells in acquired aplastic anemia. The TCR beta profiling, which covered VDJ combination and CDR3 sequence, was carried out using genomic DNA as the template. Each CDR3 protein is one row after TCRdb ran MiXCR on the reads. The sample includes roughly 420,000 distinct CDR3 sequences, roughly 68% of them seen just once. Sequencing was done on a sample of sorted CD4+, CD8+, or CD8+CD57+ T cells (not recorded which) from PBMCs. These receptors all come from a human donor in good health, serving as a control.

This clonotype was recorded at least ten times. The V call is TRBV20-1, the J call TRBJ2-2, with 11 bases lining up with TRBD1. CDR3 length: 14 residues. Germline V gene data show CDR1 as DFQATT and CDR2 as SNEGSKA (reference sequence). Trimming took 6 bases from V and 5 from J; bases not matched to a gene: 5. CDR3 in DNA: TGCAGTGCACCCGGACAGGGGGCGACCGGGGAGCTGTTTTTT. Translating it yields CSAPGQGATGELFF.

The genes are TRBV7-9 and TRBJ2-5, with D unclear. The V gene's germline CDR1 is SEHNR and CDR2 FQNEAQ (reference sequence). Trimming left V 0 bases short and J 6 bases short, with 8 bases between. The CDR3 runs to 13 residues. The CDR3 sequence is CASSLAVWKTQYF. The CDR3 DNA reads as TGTGCCAGCAGCTTAGCAGTGTGGAAGACCCAGTACTTC. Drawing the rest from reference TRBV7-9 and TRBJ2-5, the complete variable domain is DTGVSQNPRHKITKRGQNVTFRCDPISEHNRLYWYRQTLGQGPEFLTYFQNEAQLEKSRLLSDRFSAERPKGSFSTLEIQRTEQGDSAMYLCASSLAVWKTQYFGPGTRLLVL.

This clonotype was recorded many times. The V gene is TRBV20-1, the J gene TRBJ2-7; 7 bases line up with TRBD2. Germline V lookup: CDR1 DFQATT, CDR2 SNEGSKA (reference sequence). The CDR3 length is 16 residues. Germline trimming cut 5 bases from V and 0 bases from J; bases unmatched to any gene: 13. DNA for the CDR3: TGCAGTGCTGGGGGGGGGAGAGGGTTAAACTCCTACGAGCAGTACTTC. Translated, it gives CSAGGGRGLNSYEQYF.

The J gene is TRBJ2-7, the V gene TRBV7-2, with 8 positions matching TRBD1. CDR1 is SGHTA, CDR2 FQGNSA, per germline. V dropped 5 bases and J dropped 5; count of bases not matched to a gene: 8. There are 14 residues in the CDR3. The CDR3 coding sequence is TGTGCCAGCAGCCCCCGGACAGGGTACCACGAGCAGTACTTC. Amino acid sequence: CASSPRTGYHEQYF.

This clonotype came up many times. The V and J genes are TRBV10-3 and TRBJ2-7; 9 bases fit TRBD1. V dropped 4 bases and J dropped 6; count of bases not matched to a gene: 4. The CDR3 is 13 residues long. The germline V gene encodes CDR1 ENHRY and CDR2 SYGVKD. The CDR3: CAISGDREGEQYF. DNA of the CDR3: TGTGCCATCAGTGGGGACAGGGAGGGCGAGCAGTACTTC.

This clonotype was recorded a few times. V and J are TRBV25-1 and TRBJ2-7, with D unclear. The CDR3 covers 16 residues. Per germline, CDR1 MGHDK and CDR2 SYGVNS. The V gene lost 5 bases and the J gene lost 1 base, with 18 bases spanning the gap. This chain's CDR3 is CASSPTAPGSSYEQYF. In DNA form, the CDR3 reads TGTGCCAGCAGTCCTACTGCCCCCGGCTCGTCCTACGAGCAGTACTTC.

The CDR3 region is CASSPMDRARTGELFF. The DNA for the CDR3 is TGCGCCAGCAGCCCGATGGACAGGGCAAGAACCGGGGAGCTGTTTTTT. V and J are TRBV5-1 and TRBJ2-2; 8 nucleotides match TRBD1. Germline CDR1 SGHRS, CDR2 YFSETQ. V was pared by 4 bases and J by 5 bases, with 10 bases of the junction left unmatched. The CDR3 runs 16 residues.

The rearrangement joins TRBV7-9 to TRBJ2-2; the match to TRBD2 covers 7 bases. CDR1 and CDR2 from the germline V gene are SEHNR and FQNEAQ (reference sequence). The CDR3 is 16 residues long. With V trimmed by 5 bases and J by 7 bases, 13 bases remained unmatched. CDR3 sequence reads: CASSPRLLGGGGELFF. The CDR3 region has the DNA TGTGCCAGCAGCCCCCGACTTCTGGGGGGGGGCGGGGAGCTGTTTTTT.

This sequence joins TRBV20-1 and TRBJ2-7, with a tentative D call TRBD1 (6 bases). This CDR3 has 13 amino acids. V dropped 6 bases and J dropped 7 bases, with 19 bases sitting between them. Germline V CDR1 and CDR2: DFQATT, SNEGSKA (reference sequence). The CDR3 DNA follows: TGCAGTGCCAAGACAGGCCTCCCGGCGGAGCAGTACTTC. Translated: CSAKTGLPAEQYF.

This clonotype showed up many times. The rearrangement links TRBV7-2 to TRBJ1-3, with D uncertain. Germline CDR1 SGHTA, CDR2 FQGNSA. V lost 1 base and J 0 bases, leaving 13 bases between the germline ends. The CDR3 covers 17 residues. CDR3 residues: CASSLDSVSGSGNTIYF. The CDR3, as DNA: TGTGCCAGCAGCTTAGATTCGGTTAGCGGCTCTGGAAACACCATATATTTT.

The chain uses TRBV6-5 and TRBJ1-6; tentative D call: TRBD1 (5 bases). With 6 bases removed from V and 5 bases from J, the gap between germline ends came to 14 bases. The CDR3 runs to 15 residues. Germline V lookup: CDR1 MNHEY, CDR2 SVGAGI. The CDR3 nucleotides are TGTGCCAGCAGCGCAGGGCGAGGAAATAATTCACCCCTCCACTTT. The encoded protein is CASSAGRGNNSPLHF.

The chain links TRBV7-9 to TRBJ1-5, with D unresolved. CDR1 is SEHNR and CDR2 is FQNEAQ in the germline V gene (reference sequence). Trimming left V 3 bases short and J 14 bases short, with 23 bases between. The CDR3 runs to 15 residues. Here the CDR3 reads CASSLTYGAGHPEHF. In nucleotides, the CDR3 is TGTGCCAGCAGCTTGACGTACGGCGCTGGCCACCCCGAGCATTTT.

The CDR3 DNA reads as TGTGCCAGCACCTCCCACCCTTTTGGGGGGGCGGATGGCTACACCTTC. Translating gives CASTSHPFGGADGYTF. The gene calls are TRBV11-2 and TRBJ1-2, with D possibly being TRBD1 (6 bases). Looked up from germline, CDR1 is SGHAT and CDR2 is FQNNGV. V lost 7 bases, J lost 6 bases, and 24 bases lay in between. The CDR3 extends over 16 amino acids.

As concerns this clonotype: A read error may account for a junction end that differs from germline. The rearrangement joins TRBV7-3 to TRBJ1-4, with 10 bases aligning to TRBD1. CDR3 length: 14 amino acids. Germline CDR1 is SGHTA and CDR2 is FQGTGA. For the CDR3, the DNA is TGCGCCAGCAGCTCGGGACAGGGGTATGAAAAATCGTTTTTT. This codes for CASSSGQGYEKSFF.

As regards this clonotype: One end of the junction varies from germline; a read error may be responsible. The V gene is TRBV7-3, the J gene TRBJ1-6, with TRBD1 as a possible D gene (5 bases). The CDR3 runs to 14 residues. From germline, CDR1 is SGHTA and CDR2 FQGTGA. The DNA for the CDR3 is TGTGCCAGCAGCCCGACGGGGGGGGAAGCTCCCTTCCGATTT. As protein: CASSPTGGEAPFRF. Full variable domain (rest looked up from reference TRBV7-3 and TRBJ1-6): GAGVSQTPSNKVTEKGKYVELRCDPISGHTALYWYRQSLGQGPEFLIYFQGTGAADDSGLPNDRFFAVRPEGSVSTLKIQRTERGDSAVYLCASSPTGGEAPFRFGNGTRLTVT.

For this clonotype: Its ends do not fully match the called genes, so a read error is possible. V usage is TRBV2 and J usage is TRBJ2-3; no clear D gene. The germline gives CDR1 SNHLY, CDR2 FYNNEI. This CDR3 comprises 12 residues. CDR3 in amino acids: CASSVVTATYEF. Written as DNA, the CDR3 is TGTGCCAGCAGCGTAGTCACAGCCACGTACGAGTTT.

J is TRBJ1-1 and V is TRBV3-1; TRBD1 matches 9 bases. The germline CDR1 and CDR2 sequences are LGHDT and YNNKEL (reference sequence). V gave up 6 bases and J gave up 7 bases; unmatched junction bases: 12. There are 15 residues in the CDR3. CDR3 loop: CASSATGTGSLEAFF. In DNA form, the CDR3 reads TGTGCCAGCAGTGCGACAGGGACAGGGTCTCTTGAAGCTTTCTTT.

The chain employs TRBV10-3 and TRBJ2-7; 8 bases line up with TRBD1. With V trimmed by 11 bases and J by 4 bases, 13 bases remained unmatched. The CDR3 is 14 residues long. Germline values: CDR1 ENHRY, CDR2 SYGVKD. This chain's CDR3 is CAVRKTGAPYEQYF. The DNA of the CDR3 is TGTGCCGTCCGCAAGACAGGGGCTCCTTACGAGCAGTACTTC.

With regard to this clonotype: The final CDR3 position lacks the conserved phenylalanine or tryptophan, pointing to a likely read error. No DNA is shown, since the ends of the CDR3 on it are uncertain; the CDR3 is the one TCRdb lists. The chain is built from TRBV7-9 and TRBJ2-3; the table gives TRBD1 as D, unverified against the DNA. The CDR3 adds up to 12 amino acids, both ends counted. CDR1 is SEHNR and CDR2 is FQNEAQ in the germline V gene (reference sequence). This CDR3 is CASSVPNQRLYV.

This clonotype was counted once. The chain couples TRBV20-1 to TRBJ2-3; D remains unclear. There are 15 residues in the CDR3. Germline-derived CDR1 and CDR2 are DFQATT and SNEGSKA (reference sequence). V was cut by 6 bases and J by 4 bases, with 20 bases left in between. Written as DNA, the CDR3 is TGCAGTGCCCGATCCCCTTCCTTTCTGCCAGATACGCAGTATTTT. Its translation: CSARSPSFLPDTQYF.

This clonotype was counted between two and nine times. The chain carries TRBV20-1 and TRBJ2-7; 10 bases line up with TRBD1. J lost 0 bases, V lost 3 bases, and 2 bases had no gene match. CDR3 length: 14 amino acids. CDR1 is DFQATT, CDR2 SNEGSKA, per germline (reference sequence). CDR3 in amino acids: CSASRDRGSYEQYF. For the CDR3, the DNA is TGCAGTGCTAGCCGGGACAGGGGCTCCTACGAGCAGTACTTC.

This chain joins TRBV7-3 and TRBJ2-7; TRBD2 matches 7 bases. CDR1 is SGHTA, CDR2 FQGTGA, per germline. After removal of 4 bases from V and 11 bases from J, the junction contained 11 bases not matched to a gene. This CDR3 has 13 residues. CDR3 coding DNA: TGTGCCAGCAGCTGGGGGGGGAGGCGCGCGGAGTACTTC. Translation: CASSWGGRRAEYF.

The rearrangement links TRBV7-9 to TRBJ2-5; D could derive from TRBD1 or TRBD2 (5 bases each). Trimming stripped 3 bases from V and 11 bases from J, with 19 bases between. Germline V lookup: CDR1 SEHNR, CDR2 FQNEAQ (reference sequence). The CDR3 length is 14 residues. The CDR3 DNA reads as TGTGCCAGCAGCTTGTCCAGGGCTTTTGGGGAGCAGTACTTC. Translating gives CASSLSRAFGEQYF. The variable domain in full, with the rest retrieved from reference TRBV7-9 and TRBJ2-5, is DTGVSQNPRHKITKRGQNVTFRCDPISEHNRLYWYRQTLGQGPEFLTYFQNEAQLEKSRLLSDRFSAERPKGSFSTLEIQRTEQGDSAMYLCASSLSRAFGEQYFGPGTRLLVL.

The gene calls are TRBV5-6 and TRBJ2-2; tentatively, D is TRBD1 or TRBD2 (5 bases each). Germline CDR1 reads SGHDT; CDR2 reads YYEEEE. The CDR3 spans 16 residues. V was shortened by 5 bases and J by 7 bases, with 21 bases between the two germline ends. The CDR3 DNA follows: TGTGCCAGCAGACCTTGGGACCCAGGATTCGGCGGGGAGCTGTTTTTT. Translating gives CASRPWDPGFGGELFF.

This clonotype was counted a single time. CDR3: CSGGEGTMNTEAFF. CDR3 in DNA: TGCAGTGGCGGGGAAGGAACCATGAACACTGAAGCTTTCTTT. The chain couples TRBV20-1 to TRBJ1-1; no clear D. The CDR3 is 14 amino acids. Germline V gene lookup returns CDR1 DFQATT and CDR2 SNEGSKA (reference sequence). Trimming pared 7 bases from V and 0 bases from J, leaving 15 bases between.

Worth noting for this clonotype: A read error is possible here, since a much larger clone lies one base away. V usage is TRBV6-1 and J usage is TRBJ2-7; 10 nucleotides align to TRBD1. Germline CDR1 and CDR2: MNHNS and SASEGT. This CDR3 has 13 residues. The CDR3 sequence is CASRGGQGIKQHF. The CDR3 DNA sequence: TGTGCCAGCAGGGGGGGACAGGGGATCAAGCAGCACTTC.

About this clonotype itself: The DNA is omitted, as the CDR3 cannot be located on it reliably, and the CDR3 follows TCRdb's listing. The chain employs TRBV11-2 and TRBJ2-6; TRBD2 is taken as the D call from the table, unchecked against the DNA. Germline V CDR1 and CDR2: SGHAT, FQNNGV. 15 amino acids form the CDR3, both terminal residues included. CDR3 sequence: CASSLGGGRWLHLRF.

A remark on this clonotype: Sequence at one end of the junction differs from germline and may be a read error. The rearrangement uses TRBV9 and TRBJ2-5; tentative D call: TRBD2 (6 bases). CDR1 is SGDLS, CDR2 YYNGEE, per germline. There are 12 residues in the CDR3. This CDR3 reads CASSVGTTREQF. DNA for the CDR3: TGTGCCAGCAGCGTAGGGACAACCCGGGAGCAGTTC.

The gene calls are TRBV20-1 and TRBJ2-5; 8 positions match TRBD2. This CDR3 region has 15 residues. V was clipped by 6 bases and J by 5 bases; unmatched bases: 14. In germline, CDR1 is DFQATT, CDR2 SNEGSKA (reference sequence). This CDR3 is CSANSLPSGRETQYF. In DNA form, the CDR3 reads TGCAGTGCCAACTCACTACCTAGCGGGCGGGAGACCCAGTACTTC.

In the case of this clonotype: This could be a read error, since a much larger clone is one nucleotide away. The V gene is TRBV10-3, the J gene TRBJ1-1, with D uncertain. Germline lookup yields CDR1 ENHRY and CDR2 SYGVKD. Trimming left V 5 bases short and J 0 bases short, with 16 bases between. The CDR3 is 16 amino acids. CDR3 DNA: TGTGCCATCAGTTTAGGTGCACGGTACATGAACACTGAAGCTTTCTTT. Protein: CAISLGARYMNTEAFF.